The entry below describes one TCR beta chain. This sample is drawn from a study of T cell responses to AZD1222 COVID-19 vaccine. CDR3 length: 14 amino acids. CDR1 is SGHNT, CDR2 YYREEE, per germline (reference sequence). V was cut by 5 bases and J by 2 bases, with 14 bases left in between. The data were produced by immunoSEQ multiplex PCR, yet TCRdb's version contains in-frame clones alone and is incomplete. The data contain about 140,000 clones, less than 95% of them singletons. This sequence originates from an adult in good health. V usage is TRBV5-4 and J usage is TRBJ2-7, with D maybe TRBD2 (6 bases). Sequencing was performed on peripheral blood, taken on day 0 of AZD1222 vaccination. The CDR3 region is CASRSGTPPYEQYF. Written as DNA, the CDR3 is TGTGCCAGCAGATCCGGGACTCCCCCCTACGAGCAGTACTTC.